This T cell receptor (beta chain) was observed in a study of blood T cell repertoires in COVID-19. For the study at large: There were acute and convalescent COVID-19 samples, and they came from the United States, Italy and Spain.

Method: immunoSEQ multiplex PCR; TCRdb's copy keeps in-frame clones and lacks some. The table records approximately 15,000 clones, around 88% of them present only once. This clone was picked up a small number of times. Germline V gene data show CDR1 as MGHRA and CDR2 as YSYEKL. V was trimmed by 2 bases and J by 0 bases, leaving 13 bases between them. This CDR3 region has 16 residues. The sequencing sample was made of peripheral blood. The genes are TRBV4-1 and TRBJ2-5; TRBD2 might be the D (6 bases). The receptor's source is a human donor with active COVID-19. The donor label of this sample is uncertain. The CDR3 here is CASSQLGGADQETQYF. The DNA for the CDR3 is TGCGCCAGCAGCCAACTCGGCGGGGCCGACCAAGAGACCCAGTACTTC.